These 14 T cell receptor beta chains were sequenced from one sample in a study of blood T cell repertoires in COVID-19. The repertoire was sequenced with immunoSEQ multiplex PCR; TCRdb's copy has only in-frame clones and lacks some. Among about 180,000 clones, under 85% were seen once, and the ten largest hold around 7.3%. Sequenced sample: peripheral blood. Receptor source: a woman in her seventies with COVID-19, enrolled during active disease.

The V and J genes are TRBV10-2 and TRBJ2-7; tentative D call: TRBD2 (6 bases). The CDR3 totals 12 residues. Germline assignment: CDR1 WSHSY and CDR2 SAAADI. Trimming shortened V by 9 bases and J by 6 bases, and 15 bases separated the two germline ends. In nucleotides, the CDR3 is TGCGCCAGTAATACGTACGGGGGCGAGCAGTACTTC. Its translation: CASNTYGGEQYF.

This chain connects TRBV24-1 to TRBJ2-5; D perhaps matches TRBD1 (6 bases). V gave up 1 base and J gave up 4 bases, with 12 bases separating them. There are 15 residues in the CDR3. Germline V CDR1 and CDR2: KGHDR, SFDVKD. CDR3 sequence (DNA): TGTGCCACCAGTGATTTCGTACAGGGCCGAGAGACCCAGTACTTC. Translating gives CATSDFVQGRETQYF.

This clone has a handful of counts. The rearrangement joins TRBV6-5 to TRBJ2-3, with 8 bases aligning to TRBD2. This CDR3 is 15 amino acids long. The V gene end was trimmed by 7 bases and the J gene end by 1 base; junction bases not matched to a gene: 7. Per germline, CDR1 MNHEY and CDR2 SVGAGI. The CDR3 coding sequence is TGTGCCAGCAAGGGAGCGGGAGTGGGCACAGATACGCAGTATTTT. Its translation is CASKGAGVGTDTQYF.

The gene calls are TRBV7-9 and TRBJ2-1; D not certain. CDR3 size: 12 residues. V dropped 3 bases and J dropped 5 bases, with 5 bases sitting between them. Germline V gene lookup returns CDR1 SEHNR and CDR2 FQNEAQ (reference sequence). The CDR3 region is CASSFVDNEQFF. The CDR3 DNA reads as TGTGCCAGCAGCTTTGTAGACAATGAGCAGTTCTTC.

V is TRBV19 and J is TRBJ1-5; 10 nucleotides match TRBD1. Germline-derived CDR1 and CDR2 are LNHDA and SQIVND (reference sequence). Unmatched junction bases numbered 13, after V lost 7 bases and J lost 4 bases. The CDR3 is 17 residues long. DNA for the CDR3: TGTGCCAGTAAGTTTGATGTAGGGACAGGGGTTAATCAGCCCCAGCATTTT. Translating gives CASKFDVGTGVNQPQHF.

V and J are TRBV5-1 and TRBJ1-4; maybe TRBD1 (6 bases). This CDR3 spans 16 amino acids. Trimming removed 3 bases from V and 3 bases from J, with 15 bases in between. Germline values: CDR1 SGHRS, CDR2 YFSETQ. The CDR3 DNA reads as TGCGCCAGCAGCTCCCAGGGGTCAGGGTCTAATGAAAAACTGTTTTTT. Encoded protein: CASSSQGSGSNEKLFF.

The J gene is TRBJ1-5, the V gene TRBV7-2; D is unclear. The germline V gene encodes CDR1 SGHTA and CDR2 FQGNSA. The CDR3 contains 13 residues. Trimming took off 5 bases at V and 2 bases at J, with 7 bases between the two ends. The DNA for the CDR3 is TGTGCCAGCAGCATTCGAGGCAATCAGCCCCAGCATTTT. It is translated as CASSIRGNQPQHF. The whole variable domain, remainder taken from reference TRBV7-2 and TRBJ1-5, is GAGVSQSPSNKVTEKGKDVELRCDPISGHTALYWYRQSLGQGLEFLIYFQGNSAPDKSGLPSDRFSAERTGGSVSTLTIQRTQQEDSAVYLCASSIRGNQPQHFGDGTRLSIL.

This chain connects TRBV11-1 to TRBJ1-2, with 9 bases that match TRBD1. The CDR3 runs to 13 residues. Germline CDR1 SGHAT, CDR2 FQDESV (reference sequence). After removal of 5 bases from V and 6 bases from J, the junction contained 4 bases not matched to a gene. The CDR3 loop reads CASSPQGANGYTF. The CDR3 DNA reads as TGTGCCAGCAGCCCACAGGGGGCGAATGGCTACACCTTC. The complete variable domain, with remaining parts taken from reference TRBV11-1 and TRBJ1-2, reads EAEVAQSPRYKITEKSQAVAFWCDPISGHATLYWYRQILGQGPELLVQFQDESVVDDSQLPKDRFSAERLKGVDSTLKIQPAELGDSAMYLCASSPQGANGYTFGSGTRLTVV.

V is TRBV19 and J is TRBJ2-5, with 14 nucleotides matching TRBD2. Germline V gene data show CDR1 as LNHDA and CDR2 as SQIVND (reference sequence). The CDR3 covers 20 residues. V was pared by 1 base and J by 2 bases, with 12 bases of the junction left unmatched. The CDR3 sequence: CASSIGFSTSGRAGQETQYF. CDR3 DNA: TGTGCCAGTAGTATAGGTTTTTCGACTAGCGGGAGGGCGGGGCAAGAGACCCAGTACTTC.

The chain recombines TRBV4-3 with TRBJ2-3; no reliable D call. The CDR3 is 14 amino acids. Trimming stripped 4 bases from V and 5 bases from J, with 13 bases between. CDR1 is LGHNA, CDR2 YSLEER, per germline. The CDR3 nucleotides are TGCGCCAGCAGCCCATCGAACCCCGGAGATACGCAGTATTTT. Amino acid sequence: CASSPSNPGDTQYF.

The V and J genes are TRBV6-5 and TRBJ1-3; D remains ambiguous. The V gene's germline CDR1 is MNHEY and CDR2 SVGAGI. The CDR3 sequence is 14 residues long. Trimming stripped 4 bases from V and 1 base from J, with 8 bases between. DNA for the CDR3: TGTGCCAGCAGTTCACAGCCGTCTGGAAACACCATATATTTT. Translating gives CASSSQPSGNTIYF.

The V gene is TRBV18, the J gene TRBJ2-5; possibly TRBD1 for D (6 bases). The CDR3 extends over 15 amino acids. V lost 5 bases, J lost 1 base, and 14 bases lay in between. The germline V gene encodes CDR1 KGHSH and CDR2 LQKENI. The CDR3 spells CASSTNQGPQETQYF. CDR3 bases: TGTGCCAGCTCAACTAACCAGGGGCCCCAAGAGACCCAGTACTTC.

This clone was observed once. The V and J genes are TRBV6-5 and TRBJ1-1, with 9 bases fitting TRBD1. Germline CDR1 is MNHEY and CDR2 is SVGAGI. V gave up 2 bases and J gave up 5 bases; unmatched junction bases: 9. There are 16 residues in the CDR3. CDR3 bases: TGTGCCAGCAGTTACCAACAGGGGGCGCAGGTGACTGAAGCTTTCTTT. This gives the protein CASSYQQGAQVTEAFF.

This clone was detected a few times. V is TRBV30 and J is TRBJ1-5; the D gene is possibly TRBD1 (6 bases). This CDR3 contains 13 residues. CDR1 is GTSNPN, CDR2 SVGIG, per germline (reference sequence). Trimming removed 0 bases at V and 5 bases at J, with 8 bases between. CDR3 sequence reads: CAWSVDRYQPQHF. The CDR3 bases are TGTGCCTGGAGTGTCGACAGGTATCAGCCCCAGCATTTT.